Shown below are 14 T cell receptor beta chains from a single sample sequenced in a study of beta chain features in type 1 diabetes. General observations from the study: The study found moderately but significantly shorter TCRB CDR3s in all four CD4+ subsets of Type 1 diabetes patients.

Reverse transcribing all isolated RNA meant expressed TCRB transcripts were sequenced. Produced via immunoSEQ multiplex PCR; TCRdb's table is partial and in-frame only. The sample records 120,000 or so clones, roughly a sixth being singletons. No antigens are known for them. The sequencing sample was made of central memory CD4+ T cells from blood. These receptors all come from a man between 18 and 35 years old with type 1 diabetes.

This clone was picked up many times. The V and J genes are TRBV21-1 and TRBJ2-3; the table calls TRBD2, which could not be checked here. TRBV21-1 is designated a pseudogene. The CDR3 has 16 amino acids. CDR3 nucleotides: TGTGCCAGCAGCAATCGGGAACGGTCTAGCACAGATACGCAGTATTTT. Translated: CASSNRERSSTDTQYF.

Concerning this clone: The sample holds other DNA sequences that translate to the same CDR3. The chain combines TRBV20-1 with TRBJ2-1; D possibly uses TRBD1 or TRBD2 (5 bases each). Germline lookup yields CDR1 DFQATT and CDR2 SNEGSKA (reference sequence). CDR3 length: 11 amino acids. V gave up 1 base and J gave up 9 bases, with 7 bases separating them. This CDR3 is CSARGGSEQFF. CDR3 coding DNA: TGCAGTGCTAGAGGGGGGAGTGAGCAGTTCTTC.

Comment on this clone: A read error may explain this, as a much larger clone is one base away. The rearrangement links TRBV4-2 to TRBJ1-2; D is possibly TRBD1 (6 bases). The CDR3 is 13 residues long. Germline assignment: CDR1 LGHNA and CDR2 YNFKEQ. Trimming removed 4 bases from V and 3 bases from J, with 9 bases in between. The CDR3 loop is CASSPGQHYGYTF. CDR3 sequence (DNA): TGTGCCAGCAGCCCCGGACAGCACTATGGCTACACCTTC.

The chain uses TRBV2 and TRBJ2-1; possible D gene TRBD1, 6 bases. Trimming cost V 10 bases and J 2 bases, with 15 bases left between them. CDR1 is SNHLY and CDR2 is FYNNEI in the germline V gene. CDR3 length equals 14 residues. The DNA for the CDR3 is TGTGCCATCCACTTCCGGGACACCTACAATGAGCAGTTCTTC. Protein sequence: CAIHFRDTYNEQFF. The full variable domain, its missing parts supplied by reference TRBV2 and TRBJ2-1, is EPEVTQTPSHQVTQMGQEVILRCVPISNHLYFYWYRQILGQKVEFLVSFYNNEISEKSEIFDDQFSVERPDGSNFTLKIRSTKLEDSAMYFCAIHFRDTYNEQFFGPGTRLTVL.

V is TRBV7-2 and J is TRBJ2-3, with D uncertain. The V gene lost 1 base and the J gene lost 1 base, with 6 bases spanning the gap. Looked up from germline, CDR1 is SGHTA and CDR2 is FQGNSA. CDR3 length: 14 residues. The chain's CDR3 is CASSLVLGTDTQYF. In nucleotides, the CDR3 is TGTGCCAGCAGCTTAGTTCTGGGCACAGATACGCAGTATTTT.

As concerns this clone: The same CDR3 arises from other DNA sequences in this sample as well. The chain combines TRBV5-1 with TRBJ2-1, with D possibly matching TRBD1 (6 bases). Germline V gene data show CDR1 as SGHRS and CDR2 as YFSETQ. This CDR3 is 14 amino acids long. V lost 0 bases and J 3 bases, leaving 7 bases between the germline ends. CDR3 in amino acids: CASSLGQVYNEQFF. In DNA, the CDR3 is TGCGCCAGCAGCTTGGGACAGGTCTACAATGAGCAGTTCTTC.

The chain carries TRBV23-1 and TRBJ2-6, with D tentatively TRBD2 (5 bases). TRBV23-1 is annotated as an ORF whose role is uncertain. The CDR3 consists of 16 residues. The V end lost 4 bases, the J end lost 0 bases, and 10 bases lay between the germline ends. In nucleotides, the CDR3 is TGCGCCAGCAGTCGGGCGGGCGTCTCTGGGGCCAACGTCCTGACTTTC. The encoded protein is CASSRAGVSGANVLTF.

The DNA for the CDR3 is TGCGCCAGCAGTCAATCAGCGACAGGGGGCCTTTACGAGCAGTACTTC. It is translated as CASSQSATGGLYEQYF. This rearrangement joins TRBV23-1 to TRBJ2-7; TRBD1 agrees at 10 bases. TRBV23-1 is an ORF, with its function uncertain. The CDR3 is 16 amino acids. V was clipped by 0 bases and J by 4 bases; unmatched bases: 6.

This sequence joins TRBV2 and TRBJ2-1; possible D gene TRBD1, 7 bases. The CDR3 loop spans 15 amino acids. The V gene lost 7 bases and the J gene lost 3 bases, with 16 bases spanning the gap. Germline CDR1 and CDR2: SNHLY and FYNNEI. The chain's CDR3 is CASTKTGDSYNEQFF. The CDR3 bases are TGTGCCAGCACCAAAACGGGGGACAGCTACAATGAGCAGTTCTTC.

This chain uses TRBV29-1 with TRBJ2-7, with 7 bases identical to TRBD2. V lost 5 bases, J lost 9 bases, and 7 bases stayed unmatched. This CDR3 comprises 11 residues. Germline V gives CDR1 SQVTM, CDR2 ANQGSEA. The CDR3 reads CSVWKSGAQYF. DNA of the CDR3: TGCAGCGTTTGGAAAAGCGGGGCGCAGTACTTC.

V gene TRBV10-3 combines with J gene TRBJ1-5; a weak D match, TRBD1 (6 bases). CDR3 length equals 14 residues. CDR1 ENHRY and CDR2 SYGVKD come from the germline V gene. With 2 bases removed from V and 2 bases from J, the gap between germline ends came to 7 bases. The CDR3 bases are TGTGCCATCAGTGAGGGGGGCCGCAATCAGCCCCAGCATTTT. This codes for CAISEGGRNQPQHF.

The V and J genes are TRBV4-2 and TRBJ2-2; the D gene is possibly TRBD1 (5 bases). Trimming pared 4 bases from V and 1 base from J, leaving 7 bases between. The V gene's germline CDR1 is LGHNA and CDR2 YNFKEQ. This CDR3 region has 14 residues. Here the CDR3 DNA reads TGTGCCAGCAGCCCAGGGTGGAACACCGGGGAGCTGTTTTTT. Translating it yields CASSPGWNTGELFF.

The genes are TRBV5-6 and TRBJ2-3, with TRBD1 matching 9 bases. J gave up 9 bases and V 4 bases, and 6 bases lay outside the gene matches. From germline, CDR1 is SGHDT and CDR2 YYEEEE. The CDR3 covers 13 residues. This CDR3 reads CASSTPGTGTQYF. CDR3 nucleotides: TGTGCCAGCAGCACCCCCGGGACAGGGACGCAGTATTTT.

The chain uses TRBV12-5 and TRBJ2-7, with D perhaps matching TRBD1 or TRBD2 (5 bases each). Trimming stripped 4 bases from V and 4 bases from J, with 23 bases between. The CDR3 consists of 17 residues. Germline V gives CDR1 LGHNT, CDR2 FRNRAP. DNA of the CDR3: TGTGCTAGTGGTTCCCCCCTTACGGGTTGGGACCGATACGAGCAGTACTTC. It codes for CASGSPLTGWDRYEQYF.